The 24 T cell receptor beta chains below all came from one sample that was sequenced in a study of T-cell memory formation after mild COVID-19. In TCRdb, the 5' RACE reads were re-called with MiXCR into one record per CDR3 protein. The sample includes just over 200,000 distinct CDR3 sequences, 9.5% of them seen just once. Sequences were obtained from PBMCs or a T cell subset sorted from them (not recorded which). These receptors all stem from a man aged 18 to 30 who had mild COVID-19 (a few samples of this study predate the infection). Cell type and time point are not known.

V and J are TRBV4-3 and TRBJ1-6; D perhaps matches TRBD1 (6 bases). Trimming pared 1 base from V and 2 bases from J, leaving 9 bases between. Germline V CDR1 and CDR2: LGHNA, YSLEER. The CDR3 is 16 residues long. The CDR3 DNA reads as TGCGCCAGCAGCCAAGGCCGGACAGCCTATAATTCACCCCTCCACTTT. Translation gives CASSQGRTAYNSPLHF.

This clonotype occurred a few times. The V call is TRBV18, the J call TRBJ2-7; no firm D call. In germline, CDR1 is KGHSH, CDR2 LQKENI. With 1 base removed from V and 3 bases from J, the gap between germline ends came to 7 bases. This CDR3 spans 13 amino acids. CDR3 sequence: CASSPRTNYEQYV. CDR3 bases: TGTGCCAGCTCACCACGGACCAACTACGAGCAGTACGTC.

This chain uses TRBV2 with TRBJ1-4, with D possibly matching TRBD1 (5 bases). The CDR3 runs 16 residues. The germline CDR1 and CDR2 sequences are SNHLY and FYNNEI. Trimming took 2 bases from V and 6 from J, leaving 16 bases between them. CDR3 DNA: TGTGCCAGCAGTGAATGGGAATGGGGGGTTTATGAAAAACTGTTTTTT. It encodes CASSEWEWGVYEKLFF.

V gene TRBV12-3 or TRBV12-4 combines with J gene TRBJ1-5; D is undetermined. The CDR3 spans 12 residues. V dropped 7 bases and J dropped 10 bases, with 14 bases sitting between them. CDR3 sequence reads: CASTRPGTPQHF. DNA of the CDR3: TGTGCCAGCACCCGGCCGGGCACACCCCAGCATTTT.

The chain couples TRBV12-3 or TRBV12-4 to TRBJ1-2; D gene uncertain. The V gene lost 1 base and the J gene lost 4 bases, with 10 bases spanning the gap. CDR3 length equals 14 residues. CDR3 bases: TGTGCCAGCAGTTTAGAGGGCAGCGTCTATGGCTACACCTTC. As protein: CASSLEGSVYGYTF.

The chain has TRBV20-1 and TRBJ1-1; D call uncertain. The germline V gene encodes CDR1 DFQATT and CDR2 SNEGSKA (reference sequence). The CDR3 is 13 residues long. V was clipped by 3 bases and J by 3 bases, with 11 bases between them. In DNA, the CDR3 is TGCAGTGCTAGCGGTCAGGCCGACACTGAAGCTTTCTTT. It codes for CSASGQADTEAFF.

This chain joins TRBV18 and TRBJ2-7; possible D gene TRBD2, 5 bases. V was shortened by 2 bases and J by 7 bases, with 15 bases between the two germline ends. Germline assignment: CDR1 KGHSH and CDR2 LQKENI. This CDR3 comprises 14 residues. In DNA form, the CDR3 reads TGTGCCAGCTCACCAAATTCCGGGCCGGGGGAGCAGTACTTC. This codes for CASSPNSGPGEQYF. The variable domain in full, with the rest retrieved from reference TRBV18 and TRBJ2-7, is NAGVMQNPRHLVRRRGQEARLRCSPMKGHSHVYWYRQLPEEGLKFMVYLQKENIIDESGMPKERFSAEFPKEGPSILRIQQVVRGDSAAYFCASSPNSGPGEQYFGPGTRLTVT.

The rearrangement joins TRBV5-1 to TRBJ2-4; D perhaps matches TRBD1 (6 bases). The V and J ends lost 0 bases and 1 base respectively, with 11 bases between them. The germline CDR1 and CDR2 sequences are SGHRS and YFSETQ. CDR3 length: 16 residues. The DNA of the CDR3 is TGCGCCAGCAGCTTGGATGGACAGCGGGCCAAAAACATTCAGTACTTC. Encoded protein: CASSLDGQRAKNIQYF.

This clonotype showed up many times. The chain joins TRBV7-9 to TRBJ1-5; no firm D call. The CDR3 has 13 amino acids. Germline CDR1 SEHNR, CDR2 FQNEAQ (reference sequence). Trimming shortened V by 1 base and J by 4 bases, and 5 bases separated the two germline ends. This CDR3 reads CASSLGVNQPQHF. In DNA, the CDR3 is TGTGCCAGCAGCTTAGGAGTAAATCAGCCCCAGCATTTT.

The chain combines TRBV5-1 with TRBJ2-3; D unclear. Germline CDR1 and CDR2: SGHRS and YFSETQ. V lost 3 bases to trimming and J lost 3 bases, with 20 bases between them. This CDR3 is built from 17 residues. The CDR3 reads CASSWAFPPEGTDTQYF. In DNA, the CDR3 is TGCGCCAGCAGCTGGGCCTTTCCTCCCGAAGGGACAGATACGCAGTATTTT.

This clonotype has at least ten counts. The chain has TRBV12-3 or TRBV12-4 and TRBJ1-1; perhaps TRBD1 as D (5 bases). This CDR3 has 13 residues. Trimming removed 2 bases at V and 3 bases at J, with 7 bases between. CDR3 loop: CASSLQGDTEAFF. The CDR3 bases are TGTGCCAGCAGTTTACAGGGCGACACTGAAGCTTTCTTT.

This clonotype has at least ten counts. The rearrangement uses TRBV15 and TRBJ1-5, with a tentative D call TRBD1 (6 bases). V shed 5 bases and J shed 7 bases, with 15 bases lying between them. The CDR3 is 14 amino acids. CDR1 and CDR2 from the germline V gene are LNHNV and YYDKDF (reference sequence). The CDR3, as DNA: TGTGCCACCAGCGGTACAGGGTCACGGCAGCCCCAGCATTTT. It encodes CATSGTGSRQPQHF.

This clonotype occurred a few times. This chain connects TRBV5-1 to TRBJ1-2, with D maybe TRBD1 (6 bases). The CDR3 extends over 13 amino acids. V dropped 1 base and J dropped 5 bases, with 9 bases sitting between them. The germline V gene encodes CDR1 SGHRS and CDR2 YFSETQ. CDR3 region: CASSLTGQYGYTF. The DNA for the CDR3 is TGCGCCAGCAGCTTGACAGGACAGTATGGCTACACCTTC.

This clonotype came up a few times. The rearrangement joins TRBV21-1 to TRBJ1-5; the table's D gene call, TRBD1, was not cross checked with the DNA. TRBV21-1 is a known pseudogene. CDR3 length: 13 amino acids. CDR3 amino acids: CATGGRINQPQHF. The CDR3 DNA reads TGTGCCACCGGGGGACGGATCAATCAGCCCCAGCATTTT.

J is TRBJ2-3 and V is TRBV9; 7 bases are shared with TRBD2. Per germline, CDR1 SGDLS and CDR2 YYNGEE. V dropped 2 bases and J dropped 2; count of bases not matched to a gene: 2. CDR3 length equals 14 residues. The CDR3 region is CASSVTSPTDTQYF. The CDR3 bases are TGTGCCAGCAGCGTGACTAGCCCCACAGATACGCAGTATTTT.

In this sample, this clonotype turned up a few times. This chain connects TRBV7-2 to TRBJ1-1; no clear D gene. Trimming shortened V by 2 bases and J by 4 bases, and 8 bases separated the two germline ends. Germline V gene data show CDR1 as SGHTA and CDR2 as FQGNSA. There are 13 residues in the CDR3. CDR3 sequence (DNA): TGTGCCAGCAGCTTATTCTCCTCCACTGAAGCTTTCTTT. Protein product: CASSLFSSTEAFF.

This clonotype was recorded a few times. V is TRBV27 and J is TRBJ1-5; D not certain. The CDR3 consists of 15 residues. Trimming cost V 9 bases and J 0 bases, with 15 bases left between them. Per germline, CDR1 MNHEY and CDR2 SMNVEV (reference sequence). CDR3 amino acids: CASRPTDASNQPQHF. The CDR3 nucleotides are TGTGCCAGTAGGCCGACGGACGCTAGCAATCAGCCCCAGCATTTT.

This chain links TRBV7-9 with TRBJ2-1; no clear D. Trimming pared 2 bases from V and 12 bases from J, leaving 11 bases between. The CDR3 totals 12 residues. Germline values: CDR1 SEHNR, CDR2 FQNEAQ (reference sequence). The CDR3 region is CASSLNAAWQFF. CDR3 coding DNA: TGTGCCAGCAGCTTAAATGCGGCTTGGCAGTTCTTC.

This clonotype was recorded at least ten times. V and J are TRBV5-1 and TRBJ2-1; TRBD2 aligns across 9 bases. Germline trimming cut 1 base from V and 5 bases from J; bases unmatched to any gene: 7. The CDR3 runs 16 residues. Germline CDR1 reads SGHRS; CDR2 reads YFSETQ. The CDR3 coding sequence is TGCGCCAGCAGCTTGCGAGGACTAGCGTTACACAATGAGCAGTTCTTC. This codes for CASSLRGLALHNEQFF.

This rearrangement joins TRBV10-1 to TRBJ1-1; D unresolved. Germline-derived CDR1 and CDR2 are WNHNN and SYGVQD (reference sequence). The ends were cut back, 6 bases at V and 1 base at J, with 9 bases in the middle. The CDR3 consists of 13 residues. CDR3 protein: CASRRNRNTEAFF. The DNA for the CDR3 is TGCGCCAGCAGGCGGAACAGGAACACTGAAGCTTTCTTT.

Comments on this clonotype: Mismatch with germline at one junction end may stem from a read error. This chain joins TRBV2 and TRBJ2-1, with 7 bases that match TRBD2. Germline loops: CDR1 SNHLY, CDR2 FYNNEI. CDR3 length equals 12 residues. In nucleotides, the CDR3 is TGTGCCAGCGGGAGGGACTACCATGAGCAGTTCTTC. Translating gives CASGRDYHEQFF.

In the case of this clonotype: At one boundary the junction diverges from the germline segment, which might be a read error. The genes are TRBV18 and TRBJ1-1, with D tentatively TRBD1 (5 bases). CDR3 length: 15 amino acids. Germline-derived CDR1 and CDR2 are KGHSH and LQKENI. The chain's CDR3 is CASSPPYAGNPEAFF. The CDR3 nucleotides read TGTGCCAGCTCACCACCCTACGCAGGGAACCCTGAAGCTTTCTTT.

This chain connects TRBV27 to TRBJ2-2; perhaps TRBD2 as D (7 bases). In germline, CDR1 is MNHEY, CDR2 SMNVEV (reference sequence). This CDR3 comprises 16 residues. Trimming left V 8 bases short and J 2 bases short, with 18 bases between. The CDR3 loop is CASHLGASGNTGELFF. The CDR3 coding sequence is TGTGCCAGCCACTTGGGGGCTAGCGGAAACACCGGGGAGCTGTTTTTT.

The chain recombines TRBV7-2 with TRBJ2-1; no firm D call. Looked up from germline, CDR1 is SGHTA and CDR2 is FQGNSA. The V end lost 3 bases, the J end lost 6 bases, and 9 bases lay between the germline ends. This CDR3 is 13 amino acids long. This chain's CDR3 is CASSFSYGNEQFF. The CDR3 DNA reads TGTGCCAGCAGCTTCAGTTACGGCAATGAGCAGTTCTTC.